Below, 25 T cell receptor beta chains from the same sample are listed, as sequenced in a study of blood T cell repertoires in COVID-19. TCRdb keeps only in-frame clones here, not all; method: immunoSEQ multiplex PCR. Of about 110,000 clones in the sample, about nine tenths were seen once. Sequencing input: peripheral blood. The receptors derive from a human donor in a cohort sampled during active COVID-19.

This clone was counted once. The chain combines TRBV6-5 with TRBJ2-7; 10 bases map to TRBD1. CDR3 length: 15 amino acids. With 2 bases clipped from V and 2 bases from J, the junction kept 3 bases outside the gene matches. Germline V CDR1 and CDR2: MNHEY, SVGAGI. The CDR3 region has the DNA TGTGCCAGCAGTTACGGACAGGGGGTCACCTACGAGCAGTACTTC. The encoded protein is CASSYGQGVTYEQYF.

The table lists this clone with a count of one. The rearrangement joins TRBV7-2 to TRBJ2-3, with D perhaps TRBD1 (5 bases). V was clipped by 5 bases and J by 5 bases, with 14 bases between them. Germline V gene lookup returns CDR1 SGHTA and CDR2 FQGNSA. The CDR3 is 14 amino acids. The CDR3 reads CASSPQGARDTQYF. For the CDR3, the DNA is TGTGCCAGCAGCCCACAAGGGGCGAGAGATACGCAGTATTTT.

V and J are TRBV19 and TRBJ2-3; possibly TRBD1 for D (8 bases). The CDR3 covers 15 residues. The V gene's germline CDR1 is LNHDA and CDR2 SQIVND (reference sequence). V lost 6 bases and J 2 bases, leaving 15 bases between the germline ends. Written as DNA, the CDR3 is TGTGCCAGTAGCCTACAGGGGGGGTCCACAGATACGCAGTATTTT. Encoded protein: CASSLQGGSTDTQYF.

The chain couples TRBV2 to TRBJ1-4; 7 bases are shared with TRBD1. The CDR3 has 15 amino acids. Germline V gene data show CDR1 as SNHLY and CDR2 as FYNNEI. Losses at the gene ends were 7 bases for V and 1 base for J; bases not matched to a gene: 6. This CDR3 reads CASTDPGGTNEKLFF. CDR3 DNA sequence: TGTGCCAGCACGGACCCAGGGGGAACTAATGAAAAACTGTTTTTT.

This chain uses TRBV2 with TRBJ1-1, with TRBD1 matching over 8 bases. The CDR3 extends over 15 amino acids. The trim removed 0 bases at V and 3 bases at J, leaving 3 bases unmatched. Germline assignment: CDR1 SNHLY and CDR2 FYNNEI. The CDR3 sequence: CASSEAPDRDTEAFF. CDR3 DNA sequence: TGTGCCAGCAGTGAAGCGCCGGACAGGGACACTGAAGCTTTCTTT.

The gene calls are TRBV18 and TRBJ2-5, with 13 nucleotides matching TRBD2. This CDR3 has 15 amino acids. V shed 0 bases, J shed 5 bases, and the junction held 0 bases outside the gene matches. Per the germline V gene, CDR1 is KGHSH and CDR2 is LQKENI. CDR3 in amino acids: CASSPPGLAGETQYF. The CDR3 DNA follows: TGTGCCAGCTCACCACCGGGACTAGCGGGGGAGACCCAGTACTTC.

The chain has TRBV19 and TRBJ1-2; D might be TRBD1 (5 bases). CDR3 length: 12 residues. Trimming cost V 6 bases and J 4 bases, with 9 bases left between them. The germline CDR1 and CDR2 sequences are LNHDA and SQIVND (reference sequence). In nucleotides, the CDR3 is TGTGCCAGTAGGGACGGGGGCTATGGCTACACCTTC. Protein: CASRDGGYGYTF.

This rearrangement joins TRBV7-2 to TRBJ1-1; D is undetermined. Germline CDR1 is SGHTA and CDR2 is FQGNSA. V was trimmed by 5 bases and J by 1 base, leaving 14 bases between them. The CDR3 has 15 residues. This chain's CDR3 is CASSPGPRANTEAFF. Here the CDR3 DNA reads TGTGCCAGCAGCCCCGGGCCGAGGGCGAACACTGAAGCTTTCTTT.

To note about this clone: A junction end diverges from the germline sequence, so it may reflect a read error. The gene calls are TRBV6-1 and TRBJ1-5; 7 nucleotides match TRBD1. Germline-derived CDR1 and CDR2 are MNHNS and SASEGT. The CDR3 totals 16 residues. The CDR3 coding sequence is TGTGCCAGCAGTGAATCCGGGACAGCCAGCAGTCAGCCCCAGCATTTT. This sequence encodes CASSESGTASSQPQHF.

The chain combines TRBV29-1 with TRBJ2-5, with D tentatively TRBD1 (5 bases). The ends were cut back, 6 bases at V and 4 bases at J, with 12 bases in the middle. The CDR3 has 12 residues. The germline V gene has CDR1 SQVTM and CDR2 ANQGSEA. The CDR3 spells CSVLTETETQYF. The CDR3 bases are TGCAGCGTGTTGACAGAGACAGAGACCCAGTACTTC.

The V and J genes are TRBV24-1 and TRBJ2-1; D is ambiguous. The CDR3 sequence is 15 residues long. Deletions cut 4 bases from V and 2 bases from J, with 11 bases between. CDR1 and CDR2 (germline): KGHDR, SFDVKD. This CDR3 reads CATSDLTRPYNEQFF. CDR3 DNA: TGTGCCACCAGTGACCTAACGAGGCCCTACAATGAGCAGTTCTTC.

The chain joins TRBV5-4 to TRBJ1-2, with D possibly being TRBD1 (6 bases). Between the trimmed V and J ends, which lost 2 bases and 7 bases, there was a span of 15 bases. CDR3 length: 14 residues. The germline V gene has CDR1 SGHNT and CDR2 YYREEE (reference sequence). CDR3 DNA sequence: TGTGCCAGCAGCTTAGAGTCCGGGACATCTGGCTACACCTTC. It translates to CASSLESGTSGYTF.

The V gene is TRBV27, the J gene TRBJ1-5, with TRBD1 matching over 10 bases. Germline V lookup: CDR1 MNHEY, CDR2 SMNVEV (reference sequence). V lost 0 bases, J lost 6 bases, and 5 bases stayed unmatched. The CDR3 is 16 amino acids. The CDR3 protein is CASSLSTGGGGQPQHF. The DNA of the CDR3 is TGTGCCAGCAGTTTATCGACAGGGGGCGGGGGTCAGCCCCAGCATTTT.

V and J are TRBV15 and TRBJ2-1, with 9 nucleotides matching TRBD2. J gave up 10 bases and V 3 bases, and 10 bases lay outside the gene matches. The CDR3 totals 15 residues. Germline-derived CDR1 and CDR2 are LNHNV and YYDKDF (reference sequence). CDR3 DNA: TGTGCCACCAGCAGGGGCGGGGGGGCTCAACCCGAGCAGTTCTTC. Translation gives CATSRGGGAQPEQFF. Supplemented by reference TRBV15 and TRBJ2-1, the full variable domain reads DAMVIQNPRYQVTQFGKPVTLSCSQTLNHNVMYWYQQKSSQAPKLLFHYYDKDFNNEADTPDNFQSRRPNTSFCFLDIRSPGLGDTAMYLCATSRGGGAQPEQFFGPGTRLTVL.

The chain joins TRBV28 to TRBJ2-7, with D possibly TRBD2 on 7 matching bases. There are 15 residues in the CDR3. The germline CDR1 and CDR2 sequences are MDHEN and SYDVKM. Trimming took off 2 bases at V and 2 bases at J, with 13 bases between the two ends. The CDR3 region has the DNA TGTGCCAGCAGTTTAGCGGGGGCAAGGACCTACGAGCAGTACTTC. Amino acid sequence: CASSLAGARTYEQYF.

V and J are TRBV18 and TRBJ1-2; 8 nucleotides align to TRBD1. The CDR3 has 12 residues. Germline V gene lookup returns CDR1 KGHSH and CDR2 LQKENI. The V segment lost 5 bases and the J segment 6 bases; nucleotides outside the gene matches: 2. The DNA for the CDR3 is TGTGCCAGCTCATCGACAGGGGATGGCTACACCTTC. This codes for CASSSTGDGYTF.

The chain couples TRBV7-9 to TRBJ2-5; no firm D call. Germline CDR1 SEHNR, CDR2 FQNEAQ (reference sequence). V was clipped by 5 bases and J by 5 bases, with 9 bases between them. CDR3 size: 12 residues. The chain's CDR3 is CASSPRRETQYF. CDR3 nucleotide sequence: TGTGCCAGCAGCCCTAGGCGGGAGACCCAGTACTTC.

In this sample, this clone turned up once. The rearrangement links TRBV7-9 to TRBJ1-2, with 9 bases that match TRBD1. CDR1 is SEHNR, CDR2 FQNEAQ, per germline (reference sequence). The ends lost 4 bases at V and 2 bases at J; junction bases unmatched: 2. The CDR3 consists of 14 residues. Here the CDR3 DNA reads TGTGCCAGCAGCTCCGGGACAGGGAACTATGGCTACACCTTC. This translates into CASSSGTGNYGYTF.

The rearrangement uses TRBV10-3 and TRBJ1-6, with 8 bases fitting TRBD1. CDR3 size: 15 residues. The ends lost 8 bases at V and 7 bases at J; junction bases unmatched: 10. From germline, CDR1 is ENHRY and CDR2 SYGVKD. The CDR3 nucleotides are TGTGCCATCTCCCAGGGGGCCCCGGGGAATTCACCCCTCCACTTT. This sequence encodes CAISQGAPGNSPLHF.

This clone occurred many times. The chain couples TRBV19 to TRBJ2-1; the D gene is possibly TRBD1 (7 bases). The V end lost 5 bases, the J end lost 0 bases, and 17 bases lay between the germline ends. In germline, CDR1 is LNHDA, CDR2 SQIVND (reference sequence). The CDR3 consists of 17 residues. The CDR3 here is CASSGDRGDSSYNEQFF. In nucleotides, the CDR3 is TGTGCCAGTAGTGGAGATAGGGGGGACAGCTCCTACAATGAGCAGTTCTTC.

The CDR3 DNA sequence: TGTGCCAGCAGTGAATTTGGGAGCAGGGGGCACACTGAAGCTTTCTTT. This codes for CASSEFGSRGHTEAFF. The genes are TRBV6-1 and TRBJ1-1; the match to TRBD1 covers 8 bases. The CDR3 length is 16 residues. Germline CDR1 MNHNS, CDR2 SASEGT. J lost 3 bases, V lost 2 bases, and 8 bases had no gene match.

J is TRBJ2-1 and V is TRBV18, with D maybe TRBD2 (6 bases). Germline lookup yields CDR1 KGHSH and CDR2 LQKENI. The CDR3 length is 16 residues. Trimming cost V 2 bases and J 2 bases, with 13 bases left between them. Written as DNA, the CDR3 is TGTGCCAGCTCACCAGTAGGAGGGGTAACCTACAATGAGCAGTTCTTC. This encodes CASSPVGGVTYNEQFF.

The genes are TRBV19 and TRBJ2-1; 8 bases align to TRBD2. Trimming removed 10 bases from V and 5 bases from J; junction bases left unmatched: 10. The CDR3 is made up of 14 amino acids. Germline CDR1 and CDR2: LNHDA and SQIVND (reference sequence). In nucleotides, the CDR3 is TGTGCCACCAGGCCGGGAGGGGGGAACAATGAGCAGTTCTTC. It yields the protein CATRPGGGNNEQFF.

The V and J genes are TRBV9 and TRBJ1-1; D possibly corresponds to TRBD1 (6 bases). The CDR3 spans 16 residues. Deletions cut 4 bases from V and 4 bases from J, with 20 bases between. Germline values: CDR1 SGDLS, CDR2 YYNGEE. The chain's CDR3 is CASSPFYSGEGTEAFF. The CDR3 DNA reads TGTGCCAGCAGCCCGTTTTACTCAGGGGAGGGCACTGAAGCTTTCTTT.

The CDR3 DNA reads as TGTGCCAGCAGACCGGGACAGGGATTCGGTGAGCAGTTCTTC. Amino acids: CASRPGQGFGEQFF. The V call is TRBV6-4, the J call TRBJ2-1; the match to TRBD1 covers 9 bases. The CDR3 covers 14 residues. V shed 6 bases and J 9 bases; nucleotides not matched to a gene: 9. Germline CDR1 MRHNA, CDR2 SNTAGT.